The entry that follows covers one T cell receptor (beta chain) sequence. Antigen: not known. Every sample gave at least 6 micrograms of total RNA when it was extracted. The source of the sample is a study of blood T cells in healthy people across ages. Findings and caveats of the study: Comparison with aged donors showed that long-lived donors had more naive CD4+ cells and higher diversity.

A sample-barcoded 5' primer and a J-beta primer mix were used in a second PCR of roughly 7 to 12 cycles. TCRdb analysed the 5' RACE reads with MiXCR anew, one entry per CDR3 protein. Of about 730,000 distinct CDR3 sequences listed, about 40% were seen once; the top ten hold around a fifth. The sample taken for sequencing was blood. The clonotype originates from an older woman in good health.

This CDR3 is CASSLRSLRAKNIQYF. Written as DNA, the CDR3 is TGTGCCAGCAGTTTAAGGTCCCTTAGGGCCAAAAACATTCAGTACTTC. The V call is TRBV28, the J call TRBJ2-4, with D unresolved. The CDR3 spans 16 residues. Trimming pared 2 bases from V and 1 base from J, leaving 12 bases between. Per germline, CDR1 MDHEN and CDR2 SYDVKM.